Shown below are 25 T cell receptor beta chains from a single sample sequenced in a study of T cell responses to AZD1222 COVID-19 vaccine (dated by TCRdb to 2020 to 2023). Libraries were prepared through the immunoSEQ multiplex PCR assay. Here the immuneACCESS table is served through TCRdb, limited to in-frame sequences with V and J called. Missing clones are a known gap in these copies; in checked studies unresolved V genes cover under half, and the rest lacks a known reason. The sample table records about 100,000 clones; 90% of these occur just once. The ten largest clones take up 1.3% of the sample. The intended sense of this specimen's time point label: baseline before first vaccination. Sequenced material: peripheral blood, taken on day 0 of AZD1222 vaccination. All receptors come from an adult in good health.

This clone was found a few times. The chain uses TRBV6-5 and TRBJ2-7; TRBD1 is a possible D gene (6 bases). Trimming took off 7 bases at V and 6 bases at J, with 16 bases between the two ends. The CDR3 has 13 amino acids. The V gene's germline CDR1 is MNHEY and CDR2 SVGAGI. The CDR3 spells CASTPPGEGEQYF. The DNA of the CDR3 is TGTGCCAGCACTCCTCCAGGGGAAGGCGAGCAGTACTTC.

This clone appeared a few times. The chain employs TRBV3-1 (or the pseudogene TRBV3-2) and TRBJ2-3; 7 bases map to TRBD1. J gave up 0 bases and V 1 base, and 13 bases lay outside the gene matches. Germline V gives CDR1 LGHDT, CDR2 YNNKEL (reference sequence). This CDR3 contains 19 residues. The chain's CDR3 is CASSQAGTAYTTSTDTQYF. In DNA, the CDR3 is TGTGCCAGCAGCCAAGCCGGGACAGCTTATACGACTAGCACAGATACGCAGTATTTT.

This sequence joins TRBV7-2 and TRBJ2-7; weak D call: TRBD2 (6 bases). This CDR3 region has 16 residues. Per germline, CDR1 SGHTA and CDR2 FQGNSA. The V and J ends lost 5 bases and 6 bases respectively, with 23 bases between them. This CDR3 is CASSLLGGRDGPEQYF. Written as DNA, the CDR3 is TGTGCCAGCAGCCTACTCGGGGGACGGGACGGTCCCGAGCAGTACTTC.

The rearrangement uses TRBV9 and TRBJ1-3; TRBD1 is a possible D gene (6 bases). The CDR3 spans 16 residues. In germline, CDR1 is SGDLS, CDR2 YYNGEE. The V end lost 4 bases, the J end lost 4 bases, and 18 bases lay between the germline ends. CDR3 DNA: TGTGCCAGCAGCCCAACTCGGGGGGCGATGGGAAACACCATATATTTT. Translated: CASSPTRGAMGNTIYF.

This rearrangement joins TRBV27 to TRBJ1-5; a possible D gene is TRBD1 (5 bases). The CDR3 consists of 16 residues. CDR1 and CDR2 (germline): MNHEY, SMNVEV (reference sequence). Trimming pared 0 bases from V and 1 base from J, leaving 10 bases between. The chain's CDR3 is CASSLSGGPSNQPQHF. The DNA for the CDR3 is TGTGCCAGCAGTTTATCGGGGGGTCCCAGCAATCAGCCCCAGCATTTT.

This clone was observed a handful of times. The chain has TRBV2 and TRBJ1-5; 11 bases are a match to TRBD1. Germline V gives CDR1 SNHLY, CDR2 FYNNEI. The CDR3 spans 13 residues. CDR3 coding DNA: TGTGCAAGTTGGGACAGGGGGTTTCAGCCCCAGCATTTT. Its protein product is CASWDRGFQPQHF. The complete variable domain, with remaining parts taken from reference TRBV2 and TRBJ1-5, reads EPEVTQTPSHQVTQMGQEVILRCVPISNHLYFYWYRQILGQKVEFLVSFYNNEISEKSEIFDDQFSVERPDGSNFTLKIRSTKLEDSAMYFCASWDRGFQPQHFGDGTRLSIL.

J is TRBJ1-6 and V is TRBV28, with a tentative D call TRBD1 (5 bases). The CDR3 covers 16 residues. Per the germline V gene, CDR1 is MDHEN and CDR2 is SYDVKM. V lost 6 bases and J lost 7, with 19 bases in between. DNA of the CDR3: TGTGCCAGCAGACGTCTTCAGGGATATAGAAATTCACCCCTCCACTTT. This translates into CASRRLQGYRNSPLHF.

The rearrangement links TRBV7-9 to TRBJ1-5; a weak D match, TRBD1 (5 bases). Germline V gene lookup returns CDR1 SEHNR and CDR2 FQNEAQ (reference sequence). V was cut by 5 bases and J by 7 bases, with 12 bases left in between. The CDR3 runs 13 residues. CDR3 coding DNA: TGTGCCAGCAGCCCTCAGGGACCCCAGCCCCAGCATTTT. The encoded protein is CASSPQGPQPQHF.

In this sample, this clone turned up once. The chain has TRBV27 and TRBJ2-7; perhaps TRBD1 as D (6 bases). Germline-derived CDR1 and CDR2 are MNHEY and SMNVEV (reference sequence). The CDR3 has 13 residues. V lost 4 bases to trimming and J lost 6 bases, with 13 bases between them. The chain's CDR3 is CASSWDTVSEQYF. Here the CDR3 DNA reads TGTGCCAGCAGTTGGGACACAGTTTCCGAGCAGTACTTC.

The CDR3 loop reads CASSYSTPTTDTQYF. The CDR3, as DNA: TGTGCCAGCAGTTACTCGACCCCCACCACAGATACGCAGTATTTT. The gene calls are TRBV6-5 and TRBJ2-3; D ambiguous. With 0 bases removed from V and 2 bases from J, the gap between germline ends came to 9 bases. The germline V gene has CDR1 MNHEY and CDR2 SVGAGI. The CDR3 runs to 15 residues.

V and J are TRBV5-1 and TRBJ2-5; D perhaps matches TRBD2 (6 bases). The CDR3 is made up of 15 amino acids. V was pared by 2 bases and J by 5 bases, with 16 bases between. From germline, CDR1 is SGHRS and CDR2 YFSETQ. CDR3 sequence: CASSFLGLGRETQYF. CDR3 sequence (DNA): TGCGCCAGCAGCTTTCTGGGACTGGGGAGGGAGACCCAGTACTTC.

The genes are TRBV11-2 and TRBJ1-2; D remains ambiguous. The CDR3 consists of 15 residues. Germline V lookup: CDR1 SGHAT, CDR2 FQNNGV. Trimming left V 0 bases short and J 0 bases short, with 8 bases between. The CDR3 sequence: CASSLEPGPNYGYTF. The CDR3 DNA follows: TGTGCCAGCAGCTTAGAGCCTGGCCCTAACTATGGCTACACCTTC.

The chain couples TRBV28 to TRBJ2-2; D is perhaps TRBD2 (6 bases). V was pared by 3 bases and J by 2 bases, with 16 bases between. This CDR3 is 17 amino acids long. Germline loops: CDR1 MDHEN, CDR2 SYDVKM. The CDR3 is CASSFLRDSGNTGELFF. CDR3 coding DNA: TGTGCCAGCAGTTTCCTGCGAGATAGCGGAAACACCGGGGAGCTGTTTTTT. Drawing the rest from reference TRBV28 and TRBJ2-2, the complete variable domain is DVKVTQSSRYLVKRTGEKVFLECVQDMDHENMFWYRQDPGLGLRLIYFSYDVKMKEKGDIPEGYSVSREKKERFSLILESASTNQTSMYLCASSFLRDSGNTGELFFGEGSRLTVL.

Comments on this clone: This CDR3 is also generated by other DNA sequences in the sample. This chain connects TRBV5-1 to TRBJ2-7; TRBD1 agrees at 7 bases. The V segment lost 4 bases and the J segment 2 bases; nucleotides outside the gene matches: 6. This CDR3 spans 14 amino acids. Germline V lookup: CDR1 SGHRS, CDR2 YFSETQ. CDR3 amino acids: CASSLDRATYEQYF. CDR3 coding DNA: TGCGCCAGCAGCCTCGACAGGGCTACCTACGAGCAGTACTTC.

This clone was seen more than once but under ten times. The chain couples TRBV14 to TRBJ1-2; possible D gene TRBD1, 6 bases. Germline CDR1 reads SGHDN; CDR2 reads FVKESK. Trimming removed 1 base at V and 4 bases at J, with 13 bases between. The CDR3 loop spans 15 amino acids. The CDR3 DNA follows: TGTGCCAGCAGCCAAGTTAAAGGGGGTGGCTATGGCTACACCTTC. Translating gives CASSQVKGGGYGYTF. Combining the CDR3 with reference TRBV14 and TRBJ1-2 gives the whole variable domain EAGVTQFPSHSVIEKGQTVTLRCDPISGHDNLYWYRRVMGKEIKFLLHFVKESKQDESGMPNNRFLAERTGGTYSTLKVQPAELEDSGVYFCASSQVKGGGYGYTFGSGTRLTVV.

The genes are TRBV7-9 and TRBJ2-2, with D perhaps matching TRBD1 (5 bases). The CDR3 spans 16 residues. CDR1 and CDR2 from the germline V gene are SEHNR and FQNEAQ (reference sequence). V was trimmed by 7 bases and J by 4 bases, leaving 19 bases between them. Here the CDR3 reads CASTLRGQGFTGELFF. In DNA, the CDR3 is TGTGCCAGCACCCTCCGAGGTCAGGGATTCACCGGGGAGCTGTTTTTT.

V usage is TRBV13 and J usage is TRBJ1-1; D is possibly TRBD1 (6 bases). Per the germline V gene, CDR1 is PRHDT and CDR2 is FYEKMQ (reference sequence). The ends were cut back, 8 bases at V and 1 base at J, with 14 bases in the middle. The CDR3 has 14 residues. CDR3 coding DNA: TGTGCCAGCCGCCGGGGGGGACAGAACACTGAAGCTTTCTTT. Its protein is CASRRGGQNTEAFF.

This clone occurred once. V is TRBV21-1 and J is TRBJ1-3; TRBD1 is the table's D call, not checked against the DNA. TRBV21-1 is a known pseudogene. This CDR3 is 17 amino acids long. The CDR3 DNA reads as TGTGCCAGCAGCAAAGGGGCAGGGGGGCACTCTGGAAACACCATATATTTT. This encodes CASSKGAGGHSGNTIYF.

V and J are TRBV6-1 and TRBJ1-2; D is possibly TRBD1 (6 bases). V was trimmed by 3 bases and J by 5 bases, leaving 10 bases between them. The V gene's germline CDR1 is MNHNS and CDR2 SASEGT. The CDR3 totals 13 residues. The CDR3 loop reads CASSDAGVYGYTF. The CDR3 DNA reads as TGTGCCAGCAGTGACGCAGGGGTATATGGCTACACCTTC.

V gene TRBV13 combines with J gene TRBJ1-1, with 8 positions matching TRBD1. The CDR3 has 13 residues. V was pared by 6 bases and J by 4 bases, with 4 bases of the junction left unmatched. CDR1 is PRHDT and CDR2 is FYEKMQ in the germline V gene (reference sequence). CDR3 protein: CASRTTGVTEAFF. Here the CDR3 DNA reads TGTGCCAGCAGGACGACAGGGGTCACTGAAGCTTTCTTT.

The chain couples TRBV5-1 to TRBJ2-7; 8 nucleotides align to TRBD1. This CDR3 region has 14 residues. Germline CDR1 is SGHRS and CDR2 is YFSETQ. V lost 0 bases to trimming and J lost 1 base; unmatched junction nucleotides: 0. The CDR3 spells CASSLDRGSYEQYF. The CDR3 DNA follows: TGCGCCAGCAGCTTGGACAGGGGGTCCTACGAGCAGTACTTC.

The chain recombines TRBV14 with TRBJ1-2; D unresolved. The CDR3 runs 12 residues. Trimming left V 1 base short and J 4 bases short, with 4 bases between. Germline CDR1 and CDR2: SGHDN and FVKESK. CDR3 bases: TGTGCCAGCAGCCAAGTGGGCTATGGCTACACCTTC. This sequence encodes CASSQVGYGYTF.

The chain combines TRBV5-8 with TRBJ1-2; D call uncertain. The ends were cut back, 1 base at V and 4 bases at J, with 14 bases in the middle. From germline, CDR1 is SGHTS and CDR2 YDEGEE. There are 15 residues in the CDR3. The CDR3 loop is CASSLIDRAGYGYTF. The CDR3 DNA is TGTGCCAGCAGCTTGATTGATCGAGCAGGCTATGGCTACACCTTC.

The chain joins TRBV6-5 to TRBJ1-2; TRBD1 matches at 12 bases. The germline CDR1 and CDR2 sequences are MNHEY and SVGAGI. Trimming removed 6 bases from V and 7 bases from J; junction bases left unmatched: 3. This CDR3 has 13 residues. This CDR3 reads CASRRDRGPGYTF. The CDR3 DNA is TGTGCCAGCAGGAGGGACAGGGGGCCTGGCTACACCTTC.

The chain has TRBV27 and TRBJ2-7; perhaps TRBD2 as D (6 bases). CDR1 MNHEY and CDR2 SMNVEV come from the germline V gene (reference sequence). V lost 6 bases, J lost 6 bases, and 21 bases lay in between. CDR3 length equals 15 residues. In nucleotides, the CDR3 is TGTGCCAGCAGGGGTTGGGATTCGGGAGATTCCGAGCAGTACTTC. Its translation is CASRGWDSGDSEQYF.